The 5 T cell receptor beta chains reported below all come from one sample, sequenced in a study of spatial heterogeneity in lung cancer. Regarding time point: blood at routine non-recurrence follow-up after resection. From tumor, nontumor lung or frozen PBMC, whole RNA was taken unsorted for sequencing. TCRdb re-called the 5' RACE reads with MiXCR, one entry per CDR3 protein. The table lists about 120,000 distinct CDR3 sequences, 12% of them singletons. The material was PBMCs, obtained at follow-up. The receptors shown here come from a male donor with early-stage non-small cell lung cancer.

This clonotype came up many times. The chain is built from TRBV20-1 and TRBJ1-4, with D perhaps matching TRBD1 (6 bases). Germline V gives CDR1 DFQATT, CDR2 SNEGSKA (reference sequence). This CDR3 is 13 amino acids long. The CDR3 here is CRVGGRSNEKLFF. Here the CDR3 DNA reads TGCAGGGTAGGGGGACGGTCTAATGAAAAACTGTTTTTT.

At least ten counts were recorded for this clonotype. The CDR3 DNA reads TGCAGCGTTGAGGGGCGGGGGGTAGCCGATACGCAGTATTTT. This codes for CSVEGRGVADTQYF. The chain carries TRBV29-1 and TRBJ2-3, with 8 bases identical to TRBD2. Germline V lookup: CDR1 SQVTM, CDR2 ANQGSEA. The CDR3 length is 14 residues. Trimming took 3 bases from V and 6 from J; bases not matched to a gene: 8.

This clonotype was detected ten times or more. CDR3 residues: CASSQASGSNYGYTF. In DNA form, the CDR3 reads TGCGCCAGCAGCCAAGCCTCAGGGTCCAACTATGGCTACACCTTC. The chain recombines TRBV4-1 with TRBJ1-2, with D perhaps matching TRBD1 (5 bases). The CDR3 consists of 15 residues. The V gene lost 1 base and the J gene lost 2 bases, with 11 bases spanning the gap. The V gene's germline CDR1 is MGHRA and CDR2 YSYEKL.

In this sample, this clonotype turned up a few times. This sequence joins TRBV7-2 and TRBJ1-1; a possible D gene is TRBD1 (6 bases). The germline CDR1 and CDR2 sequences are SGHTA and FQGNSA. The ends were cut back, 5 bases at V and 7 bases at J, with 17 bases in the middle. The CDR3 covers 14 residues. The chain's CDR3 is CASSPGRGGVEAFF. The CDR3 bases are TGTGCCAGCAGCCCGGGGAGAGGGGGTGTTGAAGCTTTCTTT. Complete variable domain (other parts from reference TRBV7-2 and TRBJ1-1): GAGVSQSPSNKVTEKGKDVELRCDPISGHTALYWYRQSLGQGLEFLIYFQGNSAPDKSGLPSDRFSAERTGGSVSTLTIQRTQQEDSAVYLCASSPGRGGVEAFFGQGTRLTVV.

The J gene is TRBJ2-7, the V gene TRBV20-1, with a tentative D call TRBD1 (5 bases). There are 13 residues in the CDR3. The germline V gene has CDR1 DFQATT and CDR2 SNEGSKA (reference sequence). V lost 3 bases, J lost 10 bases, and 19 bases lay in between. The CDR3 nucleotides read TGCAGTGCTAGTATTGTTAGCAGGGTAGAACAGTACTTC. It encodes CSASIVSRVEQYF.